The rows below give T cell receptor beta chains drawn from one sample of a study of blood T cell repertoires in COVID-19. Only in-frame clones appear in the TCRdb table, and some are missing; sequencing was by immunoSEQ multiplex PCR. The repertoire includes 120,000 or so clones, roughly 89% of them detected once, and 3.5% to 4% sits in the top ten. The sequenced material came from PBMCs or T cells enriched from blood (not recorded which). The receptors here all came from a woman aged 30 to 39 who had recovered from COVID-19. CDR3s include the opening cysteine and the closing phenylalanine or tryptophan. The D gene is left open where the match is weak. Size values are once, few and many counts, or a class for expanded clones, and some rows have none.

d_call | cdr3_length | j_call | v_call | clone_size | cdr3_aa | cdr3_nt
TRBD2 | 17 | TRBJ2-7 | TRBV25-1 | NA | CASSPGKVAGGTYEQYF | TGTGCCAGCAGTCCGGGGAAGGTAGCGGGCGGTACCTACGAGCAGTACTTC
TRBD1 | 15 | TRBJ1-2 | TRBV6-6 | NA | CASSYSGRQGYGYTF | TGTGCCAGCAGTTACTCGGGGAGACAGGGGTATGGCTACACCTTC
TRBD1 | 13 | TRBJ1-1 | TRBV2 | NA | CASSAVGQHEAFF | TGTGCCAGCAGTGCCGTGGGACAGCATGAAGCTTTCTTT
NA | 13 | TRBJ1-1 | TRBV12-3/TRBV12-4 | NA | CATRGAVNTEAFF | TGTGCCACCCGGGGAGCGGTGAACACTGAAGCTTTCTTT
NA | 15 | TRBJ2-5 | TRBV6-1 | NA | CASSEPRGSVETQYF | TGTGCCAGCAGTGAACCTCGAGGATCGGTGGAGACCCAGTACTTC
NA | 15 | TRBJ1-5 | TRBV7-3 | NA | CASSGTGTSNQPQHF | TGTGCCAGCAGCGGAACAGGAACTAGCAATCAGCCCCAGCATTTT
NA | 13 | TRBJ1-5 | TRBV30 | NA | CAWSVRRDQPQHF | TGTGCCTGGAGTGTACGCAGGGATCAGCCCCAGCATTTT
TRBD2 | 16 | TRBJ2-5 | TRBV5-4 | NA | CASSVPTSGIGETQYF | TGTGCCAGCAGCGTTCCGACTAGCGGGATCGGAGAGACCCAGTACTTC
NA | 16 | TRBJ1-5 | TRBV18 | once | CASSQKQGSGNQPQHF | TGTGCCAGCTCACAAAAACAGGGATCTGGCAATCAGCCCCAGCATTTT
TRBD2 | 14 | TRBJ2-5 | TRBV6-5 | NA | CASSPTSGKETQYF | TGTGCCAGCAGTCCGACTAGCGGGAAGGAGACCCAGTACTTC
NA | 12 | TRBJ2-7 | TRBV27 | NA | CASSLLTGEQYF | TGTGCCAGCAGTTTACTTACAGGGGAGCAGTACTTC
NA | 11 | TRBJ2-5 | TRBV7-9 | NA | CASSFGETQYF | TGTGCCAGCAGCTTCGGGGAGACCCAGTACTTC
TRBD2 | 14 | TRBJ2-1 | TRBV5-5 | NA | CASTPGLAPNEQFF | TGTGCCAGCACCCCTGGACTAGCGCCTAATGAGCAGTTCTTC
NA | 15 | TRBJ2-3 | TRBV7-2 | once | CASSLHTGLTDTQYF | TGTGCCAGCAGCTTACACACTGGGCTCACAGATACGCAGTATTTT
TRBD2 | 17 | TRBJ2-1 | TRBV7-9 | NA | CASSPGLAGGLWHEQFF | TGTGCCAGCAGCCCTGGACTAGCGGGAGGCCTCTGGCATGAGCAGTTCTTC
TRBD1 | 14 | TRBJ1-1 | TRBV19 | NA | CASREDRVGREAFF | TGTGCCAGTAGAGAAGACAGGGTTGGACGAGAAGCTTTCTTT
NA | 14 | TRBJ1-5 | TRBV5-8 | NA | CASSFRQSNQPQHF | TGTGCCAGCAGCTTTAGACAGAGCAATCAGCCCCAGCATTTT
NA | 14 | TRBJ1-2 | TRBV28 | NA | CASSLSRGIGGYTF | TGTGCCAGCAGTCTATCCCGGGGGATTGGGGGCTACACCTTC
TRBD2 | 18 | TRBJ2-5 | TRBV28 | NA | CASSQRLAGGSYQETQYF | TGTGCCAGCAGTCAACGACTAGCGGGAGGGTCGTACCAAGAGACCCAGTACTTC
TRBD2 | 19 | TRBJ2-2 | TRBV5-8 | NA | CASSRRVLAGGSNTGELFF | TGTGCCAGCAGCCGAAGGGTACTAGCGGGAGGCTCGAACACCGGGGAGCTGTTTTTT
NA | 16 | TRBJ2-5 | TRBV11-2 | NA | CASSLGTSSRWETQYF | TGTGCCAGCAGCTTAGGGACTTCTTCCCGCTGGGAGACCCAGTACTTC
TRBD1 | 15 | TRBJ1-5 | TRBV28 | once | CASSLGGQGDQPQHF | TGTGCCAGCAGTTTAGGGGGGCAGGGGGATCAGCCCCAGCATTTT
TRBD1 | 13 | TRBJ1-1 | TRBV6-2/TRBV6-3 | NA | CASSYSYRDRAFF | TGTGCCAGCAGTTATTCGTATAGGGACAGAGCTTTCTTT
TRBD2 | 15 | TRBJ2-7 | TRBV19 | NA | CASSIVAGVRYEQYF | TGTGCCAGTAGTATCGTAGCGGGAGTCCGCTACGAGCAGTACTTC
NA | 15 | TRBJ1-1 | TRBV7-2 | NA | CASSLQGGQNTEAFF | TGTGCCAGCAGCTTACAGGGCGGTCAGAACACTGAAGCTTTCTTT
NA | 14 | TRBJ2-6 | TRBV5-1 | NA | CASSFGVGANVLTF | TGCGCCAGCAGCTTCGGGGTTGGGGCCAACGTCCTGACTTTC
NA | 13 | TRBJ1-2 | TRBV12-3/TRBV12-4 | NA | CASSLKQALGYTF | TGTGCCAGCAGTTTAAAGCAGGCCCTGGGCTACACCTTC
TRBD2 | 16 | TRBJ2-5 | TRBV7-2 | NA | CASSRIATGGQETQYF | TGTGCCAGCAGCCGTATAGCTACGGGAGGGCAAGAGACCCAGTACTTC
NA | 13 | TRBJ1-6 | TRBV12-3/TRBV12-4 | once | CASSFQARSPLHF | TGTGCCAGCAGTTTTCAAGCTCGGTCACCCCTCCACTTT
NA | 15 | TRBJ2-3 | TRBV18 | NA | CASSPPGLQGDTQYF | TGTGCCAGCTCACCCCCGGGTCTACAAGGAGATACGCAGTATTTT
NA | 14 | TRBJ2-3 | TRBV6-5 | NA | CASRIQGRTDTQYF | TGTGCCAGCAGAATACAGGGACGGACAGATACGCAGTATTTT
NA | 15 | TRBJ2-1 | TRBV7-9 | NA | CASSRPGLPATEQFF | TGTGCCAGCAGCAGACCGGGACTGCCGGCTACTGAGCAGTTCTTC
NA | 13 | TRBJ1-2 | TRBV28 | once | CASRSTGLYGYTF | TGTGCCAGCAGAAGTACAGGGCTCTATGGCTACACCTTC
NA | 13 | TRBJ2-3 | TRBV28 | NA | CASSQLLTDTQYF | TGTGCCAGCAGCCAACTTCTGACAGATACGCAGTATTTT
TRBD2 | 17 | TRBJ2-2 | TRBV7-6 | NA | CASSLGLAGAPSGELFF | TGTGCCAGCAGCTTAGGGTTAGCGGGAGCCCCCAGCGGGGAGCTGTTTTTT
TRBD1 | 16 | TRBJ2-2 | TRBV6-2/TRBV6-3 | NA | CASSRRDRANTGELFF | TGTGCCAGCAGTAGACGGGACAGGGCGAACACCGGGGAGCTGTTTTTT